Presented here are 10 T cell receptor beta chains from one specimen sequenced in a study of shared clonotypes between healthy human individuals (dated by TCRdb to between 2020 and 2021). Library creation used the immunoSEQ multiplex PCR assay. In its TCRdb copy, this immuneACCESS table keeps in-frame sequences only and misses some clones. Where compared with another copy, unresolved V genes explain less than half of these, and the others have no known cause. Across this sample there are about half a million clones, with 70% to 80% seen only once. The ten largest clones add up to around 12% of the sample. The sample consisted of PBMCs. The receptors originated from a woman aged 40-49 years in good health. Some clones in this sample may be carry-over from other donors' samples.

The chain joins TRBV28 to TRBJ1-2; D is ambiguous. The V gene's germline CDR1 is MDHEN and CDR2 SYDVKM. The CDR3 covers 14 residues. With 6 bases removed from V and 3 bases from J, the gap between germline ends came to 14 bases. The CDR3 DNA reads TGTGCCAGCAGCCCAAGCGGACGAGACTATGGCTACACCTTC. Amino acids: CASSPSGRDYGYTF.

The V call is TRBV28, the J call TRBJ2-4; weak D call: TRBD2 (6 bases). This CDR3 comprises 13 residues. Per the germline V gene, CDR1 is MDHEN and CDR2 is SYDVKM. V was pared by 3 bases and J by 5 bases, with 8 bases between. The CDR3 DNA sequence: TGTGCCAGCAGTTTGGGCGGGGAAAACATTCAGTACTTC. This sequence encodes CASSLGGENIQYF.

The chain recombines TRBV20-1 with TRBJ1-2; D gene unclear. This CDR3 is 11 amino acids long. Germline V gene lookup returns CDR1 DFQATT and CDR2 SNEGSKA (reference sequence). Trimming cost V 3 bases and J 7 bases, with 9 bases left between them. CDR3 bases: TGCAGTGCTAGGGAAGGGAGTGGCTACACCTTC. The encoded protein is CSAREGSGYTF.

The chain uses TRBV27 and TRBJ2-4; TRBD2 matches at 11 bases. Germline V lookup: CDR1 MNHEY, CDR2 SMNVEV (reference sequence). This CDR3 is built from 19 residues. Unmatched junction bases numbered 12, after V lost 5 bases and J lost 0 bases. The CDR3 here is CASSTSGSRLWIAKNIQYF. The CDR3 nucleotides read TGTGCCAGCAGTACTAGCGGGAGTCGCCTCTGGATAGCCAAAAACATTCAGTACTTC.

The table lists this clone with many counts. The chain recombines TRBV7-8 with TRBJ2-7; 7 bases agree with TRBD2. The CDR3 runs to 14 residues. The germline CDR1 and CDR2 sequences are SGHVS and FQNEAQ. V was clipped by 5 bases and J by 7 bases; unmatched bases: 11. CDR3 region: CASSQRDSYVEQYF. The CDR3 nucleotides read TGTGCCAGCAGCCAGCGGGACTCGTATGTAGAGCAGTACTTC.

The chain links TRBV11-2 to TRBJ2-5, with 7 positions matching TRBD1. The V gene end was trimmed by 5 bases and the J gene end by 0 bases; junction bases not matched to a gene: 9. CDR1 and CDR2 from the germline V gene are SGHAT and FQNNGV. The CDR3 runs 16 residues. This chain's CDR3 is CASSKQGSKYQETQYF. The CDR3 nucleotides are TGTGCCAGCAGCAAACAGGGGTCTAAGTACCAAGAGACCCAGTACTTC.

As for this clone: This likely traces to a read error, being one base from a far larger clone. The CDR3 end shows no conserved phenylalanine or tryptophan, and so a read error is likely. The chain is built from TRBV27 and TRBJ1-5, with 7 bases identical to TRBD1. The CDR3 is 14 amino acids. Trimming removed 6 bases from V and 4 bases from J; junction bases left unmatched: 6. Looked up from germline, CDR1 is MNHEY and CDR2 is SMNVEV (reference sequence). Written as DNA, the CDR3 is TGTGCCAGCAGCTGGACAGGCGAAAATCAGCCCCAGCATCTT. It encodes CASSWTGENQPQHL.

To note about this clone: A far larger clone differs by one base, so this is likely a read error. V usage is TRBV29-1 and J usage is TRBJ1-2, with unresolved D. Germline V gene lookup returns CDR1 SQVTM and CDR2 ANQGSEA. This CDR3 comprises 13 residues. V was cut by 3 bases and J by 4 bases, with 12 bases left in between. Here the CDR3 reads CSVESGQSYGYTF. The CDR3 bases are TGCAGCGTTGAGAGTGGGCAGAGCTATGGCTACACCTTC.

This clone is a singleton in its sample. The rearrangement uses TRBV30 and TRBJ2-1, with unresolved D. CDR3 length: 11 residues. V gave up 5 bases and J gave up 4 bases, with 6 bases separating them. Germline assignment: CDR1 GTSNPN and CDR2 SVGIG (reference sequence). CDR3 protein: CAWAAYNEQFF. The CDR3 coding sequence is TGTGCCTGGGCTGCATACAATGAGCAGTTCTTC.

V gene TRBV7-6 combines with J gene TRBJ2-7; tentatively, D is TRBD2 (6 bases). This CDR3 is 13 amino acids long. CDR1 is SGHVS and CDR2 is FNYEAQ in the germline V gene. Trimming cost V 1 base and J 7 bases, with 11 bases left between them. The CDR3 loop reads CASSLGRAGEQYF. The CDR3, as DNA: TGTGCCAGCAGCTTAGGCCGGGCGGGGGAGCAGTACTTC. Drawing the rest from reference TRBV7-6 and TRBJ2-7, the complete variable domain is GAGVSQSPRYKVTKRGQDVALRCDPISGHVSLYWYRQALGQGPEFLTYFNYEAQQDKSGLPNDRFSAERPEGSISTLTIQRTEQRDSAMYRCASSLGRAGEQYFGPGTRLTVT.